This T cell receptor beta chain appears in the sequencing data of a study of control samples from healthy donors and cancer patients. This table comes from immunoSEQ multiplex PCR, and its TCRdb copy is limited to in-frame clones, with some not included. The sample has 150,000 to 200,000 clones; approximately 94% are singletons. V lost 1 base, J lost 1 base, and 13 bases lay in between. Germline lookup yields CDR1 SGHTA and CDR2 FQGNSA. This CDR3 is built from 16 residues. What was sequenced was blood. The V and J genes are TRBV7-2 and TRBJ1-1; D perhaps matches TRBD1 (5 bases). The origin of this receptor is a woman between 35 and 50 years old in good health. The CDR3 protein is CASSLDWRGWNTEAFF. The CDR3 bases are TGTGCCAGCAGCTTAGATTGGCGGGGCTGGAACACTGAAGCTTTCTTT.